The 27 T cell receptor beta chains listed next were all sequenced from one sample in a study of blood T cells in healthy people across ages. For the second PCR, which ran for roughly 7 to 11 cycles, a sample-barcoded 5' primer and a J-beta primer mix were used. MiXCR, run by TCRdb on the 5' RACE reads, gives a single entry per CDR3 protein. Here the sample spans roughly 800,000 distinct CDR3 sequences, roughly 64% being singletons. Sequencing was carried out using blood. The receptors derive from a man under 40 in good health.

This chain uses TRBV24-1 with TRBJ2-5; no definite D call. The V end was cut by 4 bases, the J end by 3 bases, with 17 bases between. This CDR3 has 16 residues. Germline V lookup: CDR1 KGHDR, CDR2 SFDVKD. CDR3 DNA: TGTGCCACCAGTGACCCCACCTACCAAGGGAAAGAGACCCAGTACTTC. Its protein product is CATSDPTYQGKETQYF.

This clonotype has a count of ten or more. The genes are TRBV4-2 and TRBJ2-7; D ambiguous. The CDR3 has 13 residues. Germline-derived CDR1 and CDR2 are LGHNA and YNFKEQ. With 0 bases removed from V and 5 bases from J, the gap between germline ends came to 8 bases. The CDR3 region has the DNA TGTGCCAGCAGCCAAGAGAGTCGTGACGAGCAGTACTTC. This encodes CASSQESRDEQYF.

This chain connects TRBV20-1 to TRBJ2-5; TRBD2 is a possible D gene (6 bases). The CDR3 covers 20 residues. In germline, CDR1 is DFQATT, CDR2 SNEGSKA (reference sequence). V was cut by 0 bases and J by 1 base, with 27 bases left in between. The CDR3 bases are TGCAGTGCTAGAGATCCCCACAAATCACCGCGGGGAACTCCCCAAGAGACCCAGTACTTC. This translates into CSARDPHKSPRGTPQETQYF.

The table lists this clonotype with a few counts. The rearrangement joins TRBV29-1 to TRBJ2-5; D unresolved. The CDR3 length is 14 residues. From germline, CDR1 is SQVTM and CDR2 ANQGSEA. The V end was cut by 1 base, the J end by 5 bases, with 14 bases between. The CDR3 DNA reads TGCAGCGTTGAAGGGGCCAGAGCAGGCGAGACCCAGTACTTC. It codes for CSVEGARAGETQYF.

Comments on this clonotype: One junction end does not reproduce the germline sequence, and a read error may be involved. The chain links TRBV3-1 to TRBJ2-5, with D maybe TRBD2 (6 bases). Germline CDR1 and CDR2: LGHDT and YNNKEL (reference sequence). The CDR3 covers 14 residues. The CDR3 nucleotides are TGTGCCAGCAGCAAAGACGGGACTGGAAATGAGCAGTACTTC. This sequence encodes CASSKDGTGNEQYF.

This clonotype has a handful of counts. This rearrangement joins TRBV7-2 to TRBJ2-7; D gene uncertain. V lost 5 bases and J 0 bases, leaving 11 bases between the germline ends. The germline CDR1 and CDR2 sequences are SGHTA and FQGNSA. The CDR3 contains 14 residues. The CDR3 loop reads CASSARVSSYEQYF. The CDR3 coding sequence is TGTGCCAGCAGCGCCCGGGTGAGCTCCTACGAGCAGTACTTC.

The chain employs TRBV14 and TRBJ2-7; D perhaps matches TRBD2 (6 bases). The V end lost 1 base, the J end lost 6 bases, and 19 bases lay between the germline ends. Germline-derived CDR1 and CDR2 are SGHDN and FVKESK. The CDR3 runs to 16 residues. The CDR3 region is CASSQVPLGGDGEQYF. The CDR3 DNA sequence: TGTGCCAGCAGCCAAGTTCCTCTTGGAGGGGATGGCGAGCAGTACTTC.

Here the CDR3 DNA reads TGCGCCAGCAGCGTCAGAGGACAGTCTGGAGAGACCCAGTACTTC. This encodes CASSVRGQSGETQYF. The chain carries TRBV5-1 and TRBJ2-5; TRBD1 might be the D (6 bases). Deletions cut 4 bases from V and 4 bases from J, with 17 bases between. This CDR3 region has 15 residues. Germline CDR1 is SGHRS and CDR2 is YFSETQ.

The CDR3 spells CASSRGAGEQYF. DNA of the CDR3: TGTGCCAGCAGCCGGGGGGCGGGCGAGCAGTACTTC. The chain links TRBV6-1 to TRBJ2-7; D possibly corresponds to TRBD2 (7 bases). Trimming cost V 6 bases and J 6 bases, with 12 bases left between them. Germline lookup yields CDR1 MNHNS and CDR2 SASEGT. CDR3 size: 12 residues.

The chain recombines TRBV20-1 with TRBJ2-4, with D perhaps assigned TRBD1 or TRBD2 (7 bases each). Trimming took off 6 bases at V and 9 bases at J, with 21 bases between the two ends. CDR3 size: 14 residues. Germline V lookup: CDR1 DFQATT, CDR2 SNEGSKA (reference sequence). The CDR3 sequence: CSASSGDRGGIQYF. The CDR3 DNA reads TGCAGTGCCTCGAGCGGGGACAGAGGAGGCATTCAGTACTTC.

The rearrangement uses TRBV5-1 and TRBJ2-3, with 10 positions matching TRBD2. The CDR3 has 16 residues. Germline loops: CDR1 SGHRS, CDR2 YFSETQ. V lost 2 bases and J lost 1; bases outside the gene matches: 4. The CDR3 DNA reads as TGCGCCAGCAGCTTATCGCTAGCGGGGGGCACAGATACGCAGTATTTT. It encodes CASSLSLAGGTDTQYF.

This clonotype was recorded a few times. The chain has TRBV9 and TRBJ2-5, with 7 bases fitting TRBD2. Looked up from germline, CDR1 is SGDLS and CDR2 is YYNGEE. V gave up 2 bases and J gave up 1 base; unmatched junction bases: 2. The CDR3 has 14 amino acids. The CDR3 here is CASSVGTIQETQYF. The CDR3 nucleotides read TGTGCCAGCAGCGTGGGGACTATCCAAGAGACCCAGTACTTC.

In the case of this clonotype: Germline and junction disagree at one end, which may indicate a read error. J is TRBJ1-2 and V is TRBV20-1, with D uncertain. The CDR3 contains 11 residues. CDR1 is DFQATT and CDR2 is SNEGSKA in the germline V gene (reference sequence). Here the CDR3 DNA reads TGCAGTACTAGGAACAGCTATGGCTACACCTTC. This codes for CSTRNSYGYTF.

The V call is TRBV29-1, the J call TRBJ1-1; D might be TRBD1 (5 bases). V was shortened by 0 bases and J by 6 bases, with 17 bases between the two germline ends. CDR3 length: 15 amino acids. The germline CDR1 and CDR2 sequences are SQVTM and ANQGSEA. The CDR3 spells CSVEDPGKQGAEAFF. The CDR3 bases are TGCAGCGTTGAAGATCCGGGTAAGCAGGGAGCTGAAGCTTTCTTT.

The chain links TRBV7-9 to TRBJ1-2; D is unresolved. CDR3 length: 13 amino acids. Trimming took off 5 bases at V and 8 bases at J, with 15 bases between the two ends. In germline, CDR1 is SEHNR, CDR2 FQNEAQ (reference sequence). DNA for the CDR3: TGTGCCAGCAGCGCTCCCGGGAGAGACGGCTACACCTTC. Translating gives CASSAPGRDGYTF.

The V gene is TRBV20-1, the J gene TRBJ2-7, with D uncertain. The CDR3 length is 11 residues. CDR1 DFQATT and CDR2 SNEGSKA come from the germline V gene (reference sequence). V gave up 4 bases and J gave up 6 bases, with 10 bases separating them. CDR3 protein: CSATLGVEQYF. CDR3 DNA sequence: TGCAGTGCTACCCTTGGTGTCGAGCAGTACTTC.

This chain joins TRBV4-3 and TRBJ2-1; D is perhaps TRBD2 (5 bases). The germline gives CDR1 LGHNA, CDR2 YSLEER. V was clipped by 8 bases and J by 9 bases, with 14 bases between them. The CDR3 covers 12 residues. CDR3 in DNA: TGCGCCAGCGGGCCGGGGTTAGGTGAGCAGTTCTTC. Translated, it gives CASGPGLGEQFF.

The DNA of the CDR3 is TGTGCCACCAGTGACCAAGGGACAGCGGTTCATGAGCAGTTCTTC. Its protein is CATSDQGTAVHEQFF. The rearrangement links TRBV24-1 to TRBJ2-1; 7 bases match TRBD1. J was trimmed by 8 bases and V by 4 bases; bases with no gene match: 10. The CDR3 contains 15 residues. Germline CDR1 is KGHDR and CDR2 is SFDVKD.

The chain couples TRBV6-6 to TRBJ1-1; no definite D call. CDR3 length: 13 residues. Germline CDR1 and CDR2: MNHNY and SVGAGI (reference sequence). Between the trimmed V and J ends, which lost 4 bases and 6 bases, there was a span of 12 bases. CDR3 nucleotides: TGTGCCAGCAGTTTTCGCGCGGGCGCTGAAGCTTTCTTT. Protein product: CASSFRAGAEAFF.

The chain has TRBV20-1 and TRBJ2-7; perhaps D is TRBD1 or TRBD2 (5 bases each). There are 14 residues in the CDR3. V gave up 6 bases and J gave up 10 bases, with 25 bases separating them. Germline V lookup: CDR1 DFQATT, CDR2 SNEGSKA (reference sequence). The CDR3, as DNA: TGCAGTGCCCCCCCAAGCGGTTCCGGGTGGGACCAGTACTTC. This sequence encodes CSAPPSGSGWDQYF.

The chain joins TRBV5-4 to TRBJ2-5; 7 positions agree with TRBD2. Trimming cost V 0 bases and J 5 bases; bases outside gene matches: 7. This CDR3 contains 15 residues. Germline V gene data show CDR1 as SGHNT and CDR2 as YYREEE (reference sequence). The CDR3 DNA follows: TGTGCCAGCAGCTTGGCGCCGGGGGGTTCGGAGACCCAGTACTTC. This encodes CASSLAPGGSETQYF.

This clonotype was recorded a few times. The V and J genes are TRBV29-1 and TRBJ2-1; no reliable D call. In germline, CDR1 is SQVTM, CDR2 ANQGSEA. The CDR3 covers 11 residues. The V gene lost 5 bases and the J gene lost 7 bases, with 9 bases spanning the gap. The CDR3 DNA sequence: TGCAGCGTTCAGCCCGTTAATGAGCAGTTCTTC. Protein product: CSVQPVNEQFF.

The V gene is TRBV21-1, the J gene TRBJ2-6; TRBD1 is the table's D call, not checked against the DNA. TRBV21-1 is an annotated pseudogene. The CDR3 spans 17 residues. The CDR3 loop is CASSKRGESSGANVLTF. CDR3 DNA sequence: TGTGCCAGCAGCAAAAGAGGGGAGAGCTCTGGGGCCAACGTCCTGACTTTC.

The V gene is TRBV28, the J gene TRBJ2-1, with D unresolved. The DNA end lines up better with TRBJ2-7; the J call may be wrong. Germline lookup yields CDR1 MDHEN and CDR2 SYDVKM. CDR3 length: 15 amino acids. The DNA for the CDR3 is TGTGCCAGCAGGTCCTCCTCGGGCGGTACCTACGAGCAGTACTTC. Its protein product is CASRSSSGGTYEQYF.

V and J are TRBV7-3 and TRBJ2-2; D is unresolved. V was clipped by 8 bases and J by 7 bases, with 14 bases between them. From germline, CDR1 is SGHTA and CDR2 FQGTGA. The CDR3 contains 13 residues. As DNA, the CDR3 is TGTGCCAGCTCAAGTCTAATCCACGGGGAGCTGTTTTTT. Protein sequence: CASSSLIHGELFF.

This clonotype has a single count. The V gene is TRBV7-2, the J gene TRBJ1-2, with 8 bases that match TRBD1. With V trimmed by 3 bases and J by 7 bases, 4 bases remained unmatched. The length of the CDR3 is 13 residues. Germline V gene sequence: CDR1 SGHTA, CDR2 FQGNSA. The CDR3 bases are TGTGCCAGCAGCTTGGCAGGGGGCCCTGGCTACACCTTC. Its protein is CASSLAGGPGYTF.

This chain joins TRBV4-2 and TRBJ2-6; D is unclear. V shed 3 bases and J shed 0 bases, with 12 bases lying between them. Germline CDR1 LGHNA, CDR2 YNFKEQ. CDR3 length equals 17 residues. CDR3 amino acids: CASSQNRSSSGANVLTF. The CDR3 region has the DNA TGTGCCAGCAGCCAGAACCGTTCTAGCTCTGGGGCCAACGTCCTGACTTTC.